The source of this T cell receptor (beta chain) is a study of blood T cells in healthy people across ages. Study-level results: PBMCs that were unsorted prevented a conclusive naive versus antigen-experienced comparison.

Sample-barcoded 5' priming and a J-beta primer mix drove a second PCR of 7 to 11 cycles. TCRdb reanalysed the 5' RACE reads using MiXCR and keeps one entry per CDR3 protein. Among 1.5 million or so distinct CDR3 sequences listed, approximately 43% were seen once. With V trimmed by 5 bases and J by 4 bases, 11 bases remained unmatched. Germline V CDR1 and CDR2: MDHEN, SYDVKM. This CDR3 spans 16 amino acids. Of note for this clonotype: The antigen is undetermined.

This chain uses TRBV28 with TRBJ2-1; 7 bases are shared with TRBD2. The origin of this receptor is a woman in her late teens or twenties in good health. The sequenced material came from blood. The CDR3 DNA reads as TGTGCCAGCAGTCTCTTAGGGACTAACGCATACAATGAGCAGTTCTTC. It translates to CASSLLGTNAYNEQFF.